This T cell receptor (beta chain) was sequenced during a study of T cell responses to AZD1222 COVID-19 vaccine. With regard to this clone: Its antigen remains unknown.

Study-wide results and limits: Most donors were white British, females outnumbered males, and clonal diversity was possibly underestimated. Along spike, vaccine-associated CD4 TCRs were found throughout, with dominance at 160-218 and 743-854.

The ends were cut back, 0 bases at V and 4 bases at J, with 13 bases in the middle. This CDR3 is 15 amino acids long. From germline, CDR1 is SGHTS and CDR2 YDEGEE. Clones were sequenced by immunoSEQ multiplex PCR, and TCRdb holds only the in-frame ones, with some missing. This table has approximately 80,000 clones, 90% appearing once. The source was peripheral blood, collected 28 days after the second AZD1222 dose. This sequence was found in an adult who received the AZD1222 COVID-19 vaccine. V is TRBV5-8 and J is TRBJ1-2; D gene uncertain. CDR3 DNA: TGTGCCAGCAGCTTGGCCTTTTGGCAGTCCTATGGCTACACCTTC. It translates to CASSLAFWQSYGYTF.